What follows describes a single T cell receptor beta chain. The antigen remains undetermined. The second PCR ran roughly 6 to 11 cycles with a sample-barcoded 5' primer and J-beta primers. TCRdb reprocessed the 5' RACE reads via MiXCR and lists one record per CDR3 protein. This repertoire shows 730,000 or so distinct CDR3 sequences, around 38% found once; its top ten account for around 30%. The draw of peripheral blood yielded about 10 milliliters from each donor. V lost 4 bases and J lost 4; bases outside the gene matches: 9. Germline CDR1 DFQATT, CDR2 SNEGSKA (reference sequence). The length of the CDR3 is 14 residues. These data are taken from a study of blood T cells in healthy people across ages. General study points: Naive T cell percentage strongly correlated with TCR beta diversity.

The chain couples TRBV20-1 to TRBJ2-7; 8 bases map to TRBD1. Sequencing used blood. This clonotype was obtained from a man older than 75 in good health. CDR3 coding DNA: TGCAGTGCTACCGGACAGGGTCTCGTATACGAGCAGTACTTC. Its translation: CSATGQGLVYEQYF.